This T cell receptor (beta chain) emerged from a study of cytomegalovirus exposure and HLA in healthy donors (dated by TCRdb to the late 2010s). As for the study more broadly: According to a later analysis, one platform produced both the 100 to 150 validation repertoires and the roughly 660 repertoires of the first cohort. A separate validation cohort of some 130 different subjects was used in addition to the approximately 700-subject first cohort. High-throughput TCR immunosequencing, statistical association of individual TCRs with disease status, and machine learning were combined to predict cytomegalovirus infection status. The aim of the study was to test whether cataloging public T cell receptors could identify signatures of past pathogen exposure. The paper as a whole reports these results and caveats: Across donors, most TCR sequences were observed very rarely, whereas some public TCRs were present in many individuals. A few of the identified cytomegalovirus-associated TCR beta chains were confirmed in vitro to be specific for cytomegalovirus antigens. According to the authors, the approach could potentially be generalized to other disease states and immunological phenotypes. All 110 or so repertoires were used to score co-occurrence in the validation cohort in a later analysis, because that analysis had no HLA typing for the cohort. The study gave a list of around 170 TCR beta chains associated with cytomegalovirus. In a later analysis, TCRs clustered in the first cohort were found to also tend to co-occur in the 120 or so validation repertoires, with 94% of cluster scores above 0. Cytomegalovirus status was reported to be diagnosed by the classifier with high specificity and sensitivity in both the original and validation cohorts.

Libraries came from the immunoSEQ multiplex PCR assay. Regarding the original processing steps: A statistical classification framework was built for diagnosing cytomegalovirus status from the catalog of TCR beta chain sequences. TCRdb re-hosts the immuneACCESS table, in-frame sequences only. Its copies lack some clones; in the studies checked, an unresolved V gene accounts for under half of them, and the cause for the rest is not known. Clone size and the V and J calls come from that table; the DNA yielded D and trimming. Present in this sample are 250,000 to 300,000 clones, about 86% of which were seen just once. The ten largest clones represent around 1% of the sample. V ends up 0 bases short and J 5 bases short, with an unmatched junction base count of 3. There are 14 amino acids in the CDR3, from cysteine to phenylalanine inclusive. The sequence is cut down to CDR3 DNA, 42 bases in frame from base 1. As encoded in the germline V gene, CDR1 is SGHTA while CDR2 is FQGTGA.

Donors formed part of the validation cohort, which comprised 120 or so subjects and was distinct from the first cohort of roughly 600 subjects. This clone was seen many times. No cognate antigen has been identified for it. No base quality values were provided; no much bigger clone lies one nucleotide off. The V gene is TRBV7-3 and the J gene is TRBJ2-7, and TRBD1 aligns with 8 junction nucleotides. This TCR derives from a woman under 30 in good health and CMV-seronegative. Sequenced input: PBMCs. The DNA sequence reads TGTGCCAGCAGCTTAACCCCAGGGGGCCACGAGCAGTACTTC. Translated, it gives CASSLTPGGHEQYF.